This TCR beta chain was retrieved from a study of early T cells in non-severe SARS-CoV-2 infection. Across the whole study: Investigators sequenced bulk RNA drawn from unsorted whole blood, and chains remained unpaired. Broader study findings: A preference for anti-spike CD8 responses marked VDJdb matching, which missed private and CD4 specificities.

CDR3 length: 14 residues. After removal of 6 bases from V and 2 bases from J, the junction contained 6 bases not matched to a gene. Germline V CDR1 and CDR2: LGHDT, YNNKEL (reference sequence). Ten or more counts support this clonotype. Its antigen is as yet unknown. Each cDNA molecule carried a unique molecular identifier. Each CDR3 protein gets one entry after TCRdb re-called the 5' RACE reads with MiXCR. The repertoire holds tens of thousands of distinct CDR3 sequences, with around 12% as singletons. J is TRBJ1-2 and V is TRBV3-1; 7 bases agree with TRBD1. Sequencing used whole blood, obtained at baseline. This clonotype was sampled from an adult who was a healthcare worker with PCR-confirmed SARS-CoV-2 infection or an uninfected control (not recorded which). The donor label of this sample is uncertain. The CDR3 protein is CASRRTGVNYGYTF. DNA of the CDR3: TGTGCCAGCAGGCGTACAGGGGTCAACTATGGCTACACCTTC.